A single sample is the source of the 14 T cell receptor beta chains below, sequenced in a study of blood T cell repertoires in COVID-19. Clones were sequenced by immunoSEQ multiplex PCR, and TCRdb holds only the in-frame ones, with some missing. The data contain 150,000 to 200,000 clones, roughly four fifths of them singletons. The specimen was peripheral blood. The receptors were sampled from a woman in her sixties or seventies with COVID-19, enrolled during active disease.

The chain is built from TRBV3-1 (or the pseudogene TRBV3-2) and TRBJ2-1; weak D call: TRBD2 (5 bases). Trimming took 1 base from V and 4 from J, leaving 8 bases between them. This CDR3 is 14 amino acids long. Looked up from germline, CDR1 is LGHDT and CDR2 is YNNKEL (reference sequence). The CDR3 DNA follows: TGTGCCAGCAGCCAAGTAGGACTTTACAATGAGCAGTTCTTC. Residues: CASSQVGLYNEQFF.

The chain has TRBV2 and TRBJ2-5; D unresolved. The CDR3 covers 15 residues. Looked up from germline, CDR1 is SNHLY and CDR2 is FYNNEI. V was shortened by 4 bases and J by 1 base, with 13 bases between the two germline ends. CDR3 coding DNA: TGTGCCAGCAGTGGACTTTTGCTACGCCAAGAGACCCAGTACTTC. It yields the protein CASSGLLLRQETQYF. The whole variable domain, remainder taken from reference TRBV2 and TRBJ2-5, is EPEVTQTPSHQVTQMGQEVILRCVPISNHLYFYWYRQILGQKVEFLVSFYNNEISEKSEIFDDQFSVERPDGSNFTLKIRSTKLEDSAMYFCASSGLLLRQETQYFGPGTRLLVL.

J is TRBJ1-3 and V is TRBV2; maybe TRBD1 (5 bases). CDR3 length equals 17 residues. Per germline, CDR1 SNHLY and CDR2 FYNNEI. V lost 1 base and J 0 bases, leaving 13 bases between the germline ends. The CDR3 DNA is TGTGCCAGCAGTGAAGGGGTAGGGACTCTCTCTGGAAACACCATATATTTT. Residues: CASSEGVGTLSGNTIYF.

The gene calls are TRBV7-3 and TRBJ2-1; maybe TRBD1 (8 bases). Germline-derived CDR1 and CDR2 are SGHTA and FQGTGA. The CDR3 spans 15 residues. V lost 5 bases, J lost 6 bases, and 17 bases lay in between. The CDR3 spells CASSPTGGAFNEQFF. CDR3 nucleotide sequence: TGTGCCAGCAGCCCAACAGGGGGGGCCTTCAATGAGCAGTTCTTC. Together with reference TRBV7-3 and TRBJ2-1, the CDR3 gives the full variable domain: GAGVSQTPSNKVTEKGKYVELRCDPISGHTALYWYRQSLGQGPEFLIYFQGTGAADDSGLPNDRFFAVRPEGSVSTLKIQRTERGDSAVYLCASSPTGGAFNEQFFGPGTRLTVL.

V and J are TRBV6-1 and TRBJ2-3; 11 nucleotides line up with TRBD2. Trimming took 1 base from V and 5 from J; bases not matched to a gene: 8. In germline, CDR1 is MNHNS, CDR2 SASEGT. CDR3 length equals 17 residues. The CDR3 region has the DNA TGTGCCAGCAGTGAAGACGGGTATAGCGGGAGGGGAGATACGCAGTATTTT. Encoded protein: CASSEDGYSGRGDTQYF.

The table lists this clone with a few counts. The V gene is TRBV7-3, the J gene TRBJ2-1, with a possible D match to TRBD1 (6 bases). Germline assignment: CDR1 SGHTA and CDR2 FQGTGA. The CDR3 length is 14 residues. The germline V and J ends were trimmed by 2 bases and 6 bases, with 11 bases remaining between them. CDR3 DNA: TGTGCCAGCAGCTTAGTGGGGGCGGGCAATGAGCAGTTCTTC. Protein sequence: CASSLVGAGNEQFF.

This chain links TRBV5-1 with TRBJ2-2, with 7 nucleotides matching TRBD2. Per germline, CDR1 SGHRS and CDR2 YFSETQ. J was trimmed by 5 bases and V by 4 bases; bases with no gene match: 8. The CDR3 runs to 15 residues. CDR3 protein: CASSSSGGWTGELFF. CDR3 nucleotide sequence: TGCGCCAGCAGCAGCTCGGGAGGATGGACCGGGGAGCTGTTTTTT.

The CDR3 is CASSGQGVNSRLDSNQPQHF. Here the CDR3 DNA reads TGCGCCAGCAGTGGCCAGGGGGTAAATTCCCGGCTGGATAGCAATCAGCCCCAGCATTTT. The J gene is TRBJ1-5, the V gene TRBV10-2; 7 nucleotides line up with TRBD1. Looked up from germline, CDR1 is WSHSY and CDR2 is SAAADI. The CDR3 totals 20 residues. Trimming took 4 bases from V and 0 from J; bases not matched to a gene: 18.

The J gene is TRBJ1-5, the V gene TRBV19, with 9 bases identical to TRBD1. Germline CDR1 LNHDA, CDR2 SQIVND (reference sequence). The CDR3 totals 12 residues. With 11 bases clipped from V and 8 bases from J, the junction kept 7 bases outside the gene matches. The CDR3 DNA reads TGTGCCGTCGGACAGGGGACGAAGCCCCAGCATTTT. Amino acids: CAVGQGTKPQHF. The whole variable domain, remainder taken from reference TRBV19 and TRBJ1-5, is DGGITQSPKYLFRKEGQNVTLSCEQNLNHDAMYWYRQDPGQGLRLIYYSQIVNDFQKGDIAEGYSVSREKKESFPLTVTSAQKNPTAFYLCAVGQGTKPQHFGDGTRLSIL.

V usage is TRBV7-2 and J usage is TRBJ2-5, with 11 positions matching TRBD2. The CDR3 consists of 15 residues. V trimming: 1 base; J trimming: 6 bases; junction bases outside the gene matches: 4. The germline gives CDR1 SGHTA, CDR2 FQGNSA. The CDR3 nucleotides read TGTGCCAGCAGCTTAGATGGGACTAGCGGCAAGACCCAGTACTTC. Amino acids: CASSLDGTSGKTQYF.

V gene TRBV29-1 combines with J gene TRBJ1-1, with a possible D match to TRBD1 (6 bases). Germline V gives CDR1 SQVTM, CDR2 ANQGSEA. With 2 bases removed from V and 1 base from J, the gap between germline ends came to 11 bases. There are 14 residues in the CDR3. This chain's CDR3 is CSVEIQGRNTEAFF. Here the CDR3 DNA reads TGCAGCGTTGAAATACAGGGTAGGAACACTGAAGCTTTCTTT.

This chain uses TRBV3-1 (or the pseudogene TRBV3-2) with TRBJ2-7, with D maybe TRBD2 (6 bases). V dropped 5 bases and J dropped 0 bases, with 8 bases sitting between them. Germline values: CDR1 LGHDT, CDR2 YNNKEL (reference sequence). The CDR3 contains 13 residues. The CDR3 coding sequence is TGTGCCAGCAGCGGGACTCTCTCCTACGAGCAGTACTTC. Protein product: CASSGTLSYEQYF.

The CDR3 is CASSQNRGIGGELFF. The CDR3, as DNA: TGTGCCAGCAGCCAGAACAGGGGGATAGGAGGGGAGCTGTTTTTT. The V gene is TRBV5-4, the J gene TRBJ2-2, with 8 bases fitting TRBD1. The CDR3 has 15 residues. V dropped 4 bases and J dropped 8; count of bases not matched to a gene: 10. In germline, CDR1 is SGHNT, CDR2 YYREEE (reference sequence).

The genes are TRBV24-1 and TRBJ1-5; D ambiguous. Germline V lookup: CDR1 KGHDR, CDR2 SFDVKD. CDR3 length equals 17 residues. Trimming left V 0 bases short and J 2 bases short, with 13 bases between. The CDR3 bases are TGTGCCACCAGTGATTTGTTATGGGGAGTCTGCAATCAGCCCCAGCATTTT. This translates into CATSDLLWGVCNQPQHF.